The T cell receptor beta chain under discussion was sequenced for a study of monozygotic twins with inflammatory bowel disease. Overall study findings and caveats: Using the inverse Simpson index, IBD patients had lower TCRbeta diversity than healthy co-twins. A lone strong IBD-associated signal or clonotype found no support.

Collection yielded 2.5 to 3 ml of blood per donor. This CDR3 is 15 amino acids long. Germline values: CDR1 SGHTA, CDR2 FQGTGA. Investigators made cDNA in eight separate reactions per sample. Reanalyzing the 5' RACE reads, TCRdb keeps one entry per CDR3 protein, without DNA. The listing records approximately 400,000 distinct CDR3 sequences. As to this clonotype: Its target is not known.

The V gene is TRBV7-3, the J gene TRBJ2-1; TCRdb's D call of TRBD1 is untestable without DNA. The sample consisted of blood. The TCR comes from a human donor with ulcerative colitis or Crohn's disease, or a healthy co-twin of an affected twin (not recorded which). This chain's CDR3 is CASSSPGSLYNEQFF.